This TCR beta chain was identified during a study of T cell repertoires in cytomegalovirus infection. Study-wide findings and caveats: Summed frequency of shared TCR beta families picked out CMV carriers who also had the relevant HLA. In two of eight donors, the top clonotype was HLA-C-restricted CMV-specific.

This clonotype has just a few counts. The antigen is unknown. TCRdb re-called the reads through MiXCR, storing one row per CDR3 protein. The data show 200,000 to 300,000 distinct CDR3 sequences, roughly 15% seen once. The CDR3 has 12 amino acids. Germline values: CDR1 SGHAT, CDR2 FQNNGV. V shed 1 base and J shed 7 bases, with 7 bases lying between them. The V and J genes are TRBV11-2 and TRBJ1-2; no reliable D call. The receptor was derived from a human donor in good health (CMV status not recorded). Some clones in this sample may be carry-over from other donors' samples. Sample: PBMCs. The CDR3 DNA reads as TGTGCCAGCAGCTTAGCGCGGGCTGGCTACACCTTC. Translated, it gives CASSLARAGYTF.